Following are 30 T cell receptor beta chains from one sample sequenced in a study of T cells in localized non-small cell lung cancer. TCRdb's copy holds only in-frame clones and misses some; the assay was immunoSEQ multiplex PCR. The profile shows 58,000 or so clones, around 90% of them singletons. This material consisted of peripheral blood, taken before any cancer treatment. The receptors come from a woman aged 40-70 years with stage I lung adenocarcinoma.

The CDR3, as DNA: TGTGCCAGCAGTATTAGCGGGAGGAAAGGCGAGCAGTACTTC. This codes for CASSISGRKGEQYF. This sequence joins TRBV28 and TRBJ2-7, with 10 positions matching TRBD2. CDR1 is MDHEN, CDR2 SYDVKM, per germline. CDR3 length: 14 amino acids. The V gene end was trimmed by 5 bases and the J gene end by 6 bases; junction bases not matched to a gene: 7. Using reference TRBV28 and TRBJ2-7 for the parts outside the CDR3, the full variable domain is DVKVTQSSRYLVKRTGEKVFLECVQDMDHENMFWYRQDPGLGLRLIYFSYDVKMKEKGDIPEGYSVSREKKERFSLILESASTNQTSMYLCASSISGRKGEQYFGPGTRLTVT.

The chain recombines TRBV6-6 with TRBJ1-2; D is unclear. Trimming shortened V by 2 bases and J by 0 bases, and 4 bases separated the two germline ends. There are 13 residues in the CDR3. The germline V gene has CDR1 MNHNY and CDR2 SVGAGI (reference sequence). The CDR3 reads CASSYRANYGYTF. In nucleotides, the CDR3 is TGTGCCAGCAGTTACAGGGCTAACTATGGCTACACCTTC.

The J gene is TRBJ2-5, the V gene TRBV28; TRBD2 matches 14 bases. The CDR3 totals 15 residues. V was pared by 5 bases and J by 4 bases, with 3 bases of the junction left unmatched. Germline V gene data show CDR1 as MDHEN and CDR2 as SYDVKM. The CDR3 DNA sequence: TGTGCCAGCAGTCCGGGACTAGCGGGAGTAGAGACCCAGTACTTC. Protein product: CASSPGLAGVETQYF. The complete variable domain, with remaining parts taken from reference TRBV28 and TRBJ2-5, reads DVKVTQSSRYLVKRTGEKVFLECVQDMDHENMFWYRQDPGLGLRLIYFSYDVKMKEKGDIPEGYSVSREKKERFSLILESASTNQTSMYLCASSPGLAGVETQYFGPGTRLLVL.

The chain carries TRBV18 and TRBJ1-4; 7 nucleotides line up with TRBD1. Germline V gene lookup returns CDR1 KGHSH and CDR2 LQKENI. V lost 1 base to trimming and J lost 5 bases; unmatched junction nucleotides: 4. The CDR3 runs to 15 residues. CDR3 residues: CASSPRRQGNEKLFF. The CDR3 nucleotides read TGTGCCAGCTCACCACGTAGACAGGGAAATGAAAAACTGTTTTTT. Looking up the rest from reference TRBV18 and TRBJ1-4 gives the full variable domain: NAGVMQNPRHLVRRRGQEARLRCSPMKGHSHVYWYRQLPEEGLKFMVYLQKENIIDESGMPKERFSAEFPKEGPSILRIQQVVRGDSAAYFCASSPRRQGNEKLFFGSGTQLSVL.

The chain recombines TRBV27 with TRBJ2-7; D gene unclear. Germline-derived CDR1 and CDR2 are MNHEY and SMNVEV (reference sequence). Trimming left V 3 bases short and J 5 bases short, with 8 bases between. The CDR3 consists of 12 residues. CDR3 residues: CASSLNSDEQYF. The DNA for the CDR3 is TGTGCCAGCAGTTTGAACAGTGACGAGCAGTACTTC.

This chain joins TRBV7-8 and TRBJ2-2; D remains ambiguous. V was cut by 5 bases and J by 2 bases, with 15 bases left in between. The germline V gene has CDR1 SGHVS and CDR2 FQNEAQ. The CDR3 totals 16 residues. CDR3 DNA sequence: TGTGCCAGCAGCCTCCCCTGGGATTCCAACACCGGGGAGCTGTTTTTT. Protein: CASSLPWDSNTGELFF. Full variable domain (remainder filled in from reference TRBV7-8 and TRBJ2-2): GAGVSQSPRYKVAKRGQDVALRCDPISGHVSLFWYQQALGQGPEFLTYFQNEAQLDKSGLPSDRFFAERPEGSVSTLKIQRTQQEDSAVYLCASSLPWDSNTGELFFGEGSRLTVL.

Remarks on this clone: The junction shows a germline mismatch at one end, possibly a read error. This chain links TRBV5-3 with TRBJ1-1, with a weak D call TRBD1 (5 bases). TRBV5-3 falls under the ORF class, with uncertain function. The CDR3 extends over 18 amino acids. The CDR3 region has the DNA TGTGCCAGAAAGCTTGCACCTCGGCCCGGGACCTCCTCTTTGTGGGGGAAATTT. Its protein product is CARKLAPRPGTSSLWGKF.

The chain is built from TRBV10-3 and TRBJ1-2, with a possible D match to TRBD1 (6 bases). The germline V gene encodes CDR1 ENHRY and CDR2 SYGVKD. The CDR3 contains 15 residues. V gave up 4 bases and J gave up 0 bases, with 12 bases separating them. DNA for the CDR3: TGTGCCATCAGTGGGGGGGGGCATACTAACTATGGCTACACCTTC. It yields the protein CAISGGGHTNYGYTF.

The V call is TRBV7-9, the J call TRBJ2-7; 7 positions agree with TRBD2. The CDR3 consists of 15 residues. The V gene's germline CDR1 is SEHNR and CDR2 FQNEAQ (reference sequence). V trimming: 0 bases; J trimming: 2 bases; junction bases outside the gene matches: 4. The CDR3 loop is CASSLAASGAYEQYF. As DNA, the CDR3 is TGTGCCAGCAGCTTAGCGGCTAGCGGAGCCTACGAGCAGTACTTC. The full variable domain, in which reference TRBV7-9 and TRBJ2-7 provide the parts outside the CDR3, is DTGVSQNPRHKITKRGQNVTFRCDPISEHNRLYWYRQTLGQGPEFLTYFQNEAQLEKSRLLSDRFSAERPKGSFSTLEIQRTEQGDSAMYLCASSLAASGAYEQYFGPGTRLTVT.

The chain links TRBV11-2 to TRBJ2-2, with 7 bases aligning to TRBD2. The germline CDR1 and CDR2 sequences are SGHAT and FQNNGV. The CDR3 loop spans 14 amino acids. V shed 6 bases and J 6 bases; nucleotides not matched to a gene: 7. CDR3 region: CASRRTSSPGELFF. In nucleotides, the CDR3 is TGTGCCAGCAGGCGGACTAGTAGTCCCGGGGAGCTGTTTTTT.

To note about this clone: The limits of the CDR3 on the DNA are not certain, so only TCRdb's listed CDR3 is given. The chain is built from TRBV7-9 and TRBJ2-1; whether TRBD2, the table's D call, matches the DNA was not checked. A total of 13 residues make up the CDR3, ends included. Germline V CDR1 and CDR2: SEHNR, FQNEAQ (reference sequence). The chain's CDR3 is CASSFASGIEEFF.

This rearrangement joins TRBV25-1 to TRBJ2-7; a weak D match, TRBD1 (6 bases). Germline V gene data show CDR1 as MGHDK and CDR2 as SYGVNS. The CDR3 covers 15 residues. The ends were cut back, 4 bases at V and 3 bases at J, with 16 bases in the middle. The CDR3 bases are TGTGCCAGCAGTGCCTCCGGGACAATGAACTACGAGCAGTACTTC. This sequence encodes CASSASGTMNYEQYF.

The chain couples TRBV7-9 to TRBJ2-2; 11 nucleotides agree with TRBD2. In germline, CDR1 is SEHNR, CDR2 FQNEAQ (reference sequence). The J segment lost 4 bases and the V segment lost 5 bases, leaving 12 bases of the junction unmatched. The CDR3 has 18 residues. The CDR3 protein is CASSPGRLAGLFTGELFF. The CDR3, as DNA: TGTGCCAGCAGCCCCGGCCGACTAGCGGGACTTTTCACCGGGGAGCTGTTTTTT.

This chain joins TRBV5-1 and TRBJ1-2, with D perhaps TRBD1 (5 bases). In germline, CDR1 is SGHRS, CDR2 YFSETQ. Trimming left V 0 bases short and J 11 bases short, with 17 bases between. The CDR3 runs to 14 residues. The CDR3 DNA sequence: TGCGCCAGCAGCTTGGGACAATCCGCTGAGGGGTACACCTTC. Protein: CASSLGQSAEGYTF.

The chain carries TRBV10-3 and TRBJ2-2, with TRBD1 matching over 8 bases. The germline CDR1 and CDR2 sequences are ENHRY and SYGVKD. This CDR3 contains 16 residues. J was trimmed by 1 base and V by 0 bases; bases with no gene match: 1. CDR3 residues: CAISESDRVNTGELFF. In DNA form, the CDR3 reads TGTGCCATCAGTGAGTCGGACAGGGTGAACACCGGGGAGCTGTTTTTT.

V and J are TRBV27 and TRBJ2-1; 9 bases align to TRBD2. This CDR3 has 13 residues. J gave up 6 bases and V 6 bases, and 3 bases lay outside the gene matches. CDR1 is MNHEY, CDR2 SMNVEV, per germline (reference sequence). This CDR3 is CASRTSGSNEQFF. The CDR3 DNA is TGTGCCAGCAGGACTAGCGGATCCAATGAGCAGTTCTTC.

This clone was recorded a few times. The J gene is TRBJ1-1, the V gene TRBV19, with 8 bases identical to TRBD1. The CDR3 is 15 residues long. From germline, CDR1 is LNHDA and CDR2 SQIVND (reference sequence). Trimming cost V 7 bases and J 5 bases; bases outside gene matches: 12. CDR3 amino acids: CASTPLRQGSTEAFF. The CDR3 DNA reads TGTGCCAGTACTCCTCTCCGACAGGGGAGTACTGAAGCTTTCTTT. The whole variable domain, remainder taken from reference TRBV19 and TRBJ1-1, is DGGITQSPKYLFRKEGQNVTLSCEQNLNHDAMYWYRQDPGQGLRLIYYSQIVNDFQKGDIAEGYSVSREKKESFPLTVTSAQKNPTAFYLCASTPLRQGSTEAFFGQGTRLTVV.

The chain couples TRBV18 to TRBJ1-3; possibly TRBD1 for D (5 bases). CDR3 length: 15 amino acids. The V end was cut by 4 bases, the J end by 3 bases, with 13 bases between. CDR1 KGHSH and CDR2 LQKENI come from the germline V gene. This chain's CDR3 is CASSHAGGIGNTIYF. CDR3 nucleotide sequence: TGTGCCAGCTCACACGCCGGGGGGATTGGAAACACCATATATTTT.

Comments on this clone: Compared with germline, one end of the junction differs, possibly owing to a read error. V and J are TRBV10-1 and TRBJ2-2; no definite D call. CDR1 is WNHNN, CDR2 SYGVQD, per germline (reference sequence). The CDR3 is made up of 11 amino acids. CDR3 loop: CAISGTGELFF. CDR3 DNA: TGTGCCATCAGTGGTACCGGGGAGCTGTTTTTT.

The chain is built from TRBV20-1 and TRBJ2-7, with D unclear. Trimming took off 3 bases at V and 7 bases at J, with 10 bases between the two ends. Germline CDR1 and CDR2: DFQATT and SNEGSKA (reference sequence). CDR3 size: 11 residues. CDR3 region: CSASGEREQYF. The CDR3 nucleotides read TGCAGTGCTAGTGGGGAAAGGGAGCAGTACTTC.

V gene TRBV18 combines with J gene TRBJ2-3, with a tentative D call TRBD2 (5 bases). There are 15 residues in the CDR3. Trimming stripped 3 bases from V and 3 bases from J, with 13 bases between. Germline values: CDR1 KGHSH, CDR2 LQKENI. The CDR3 nucleotides are TGTGCCAGCTCACCCCCTCCAACGGGAACAGATACGCAGTATTTT. Translation gives CASSPPPTGTDTQYF. The whole variable domain, remainder taken from reference TRBV18 and TRBJ2-3, is NAGVMQNPRHLVRRRGQEARLRCSPMKGHSHVYWYRQLPEEGLKFMVYLQKENIIDESGMPKERFSAEFPKEGPSILRIQQVVRGDSAAYFCASSPPPTGTDTQYFGPGTRLTVL.

A single count supports this clone. The rearrangement links TRBV7-9 to TRBJ2-5; 8 bases are shared with TRBD2. V shed 8 bases and J 5 bases; nucleotides not matched to a gene: 4. The CDR3 covers 12 residues. CDR1 SEHNR and CDR2 FQNEAQ come from the germline V gene (reference sequence). This CDR3 reads CASQGGGETQYF. CDR3 nucleotides: TGTGCCAGCCAAGGCGGGGGGGAGACCCAGTACTTC.

This clone came up a few times. The V and J genes are TRBV4-3 and TRBJ1-1, with unresolved D. Trimming took off 4 bases at V and 3 bases at J, with 9 bases between the two ends. Germline CDR1 reads LGHNA; CDR2 reads YSLEER. This CDR3 has 13 amino acids. The CDR3 here is CASSLTDYTEAFF. The CDR3 region has the DNA TGCGCCAGCAGCCTCACGGACTACACTGAAGCTTTCTTT.

The chain carries TRBV5-1 and TRBJ2-5, with 8 bases aligning to TRBD1. V shed 4 bases, J shed 1 base, and the junction held 3 bases outside the gene matches. There are 14 residues in the CDR3. The germline V gene encodes CDR1 SGHRS and CDR2 YFSETQ. CDR3 protein: CASSLGQGQETQYF. CDR3 sequence (DNA): TGCGCCAGCAGCCTCGGACAGGGCCAAGAGACCCAGTACTTC.

The chain recombines TRBV6-6 with TRBJ1-3, with TRBD1 as a possible D gene (6 bases). This CDR3 is 14 amino acids long. Germline loops: CDR1 MNHNY, CDR2 SVGAGI (reference sequence). V was trimmed by 4 bases and J by 4 bases, leaving 11 bases between them. CDR3 sequence reads: CASSSPGTGNTIYF. Here the CDR3 DNA reads TGTGCCAGCAGTTCCCCCGGGACAGGAAACACCATATATTTT.

With regard to this clone: Relative to the germline gene, one junction end is altered; a read error may explain this. This chain links TRBV19 with TRBJ1-1; D is unclear. CDR3 length: 13 residues. CDR1 and CDR2 from the germline V gene are LNHDA and SQIVND (reference sequence). The CDR3 DNA is TGTGCCAGTAGGGACCGAGCGAACACTGAAGCTTCCTTT. Protein product: CASRDRANTEASF.

A few counts support this clone. V usage is TRBV7-8 and J usage is TRBJ2-7, with TRBD2 matching 8 bases. From germline, CDR1 is SGHVS and CDR2 FQNEAQ. Trimming took 1 base from V and 5 from J; bases not matched to a gene: 7. The CDR3 extends over 15 amino acids. This chain's CDR3 is CASSLDGTRGDEQYF. For the CDR3, the DNA is TGTGCCAGCAGCTTAGACGGGACTAGGGGAGACGAGCAGTACTTC. The whole variable domain, remainder taken from reference TRBV7-8 and TRBJ2-7, is GAGVSQSPRYKVAKRGQDVALRCDPISGHVSLFWYQQALGQGPEFLTYFQNEAQLDKSGLPSDRFFAERPEGSVSTLKIQRTQQEDSAVYLCASSLDGTRGDEQYFGPGTRLTVT.

The chain uses TRBV6-1 and TRBJ1-5; D is unclear. With 7 bases removed from V and 7 bases from J, the gap between germline ends came to 17 bases. Germline V lookup: CDR1 MNHNS, CDR2 SASEGT. The CDR3 totals 14 residues. CDR3 nucleotides: TGTGCCAGCACTGCGGCCCCCCAAGGACAGCCCCAGCATTTT. It codes for CASTAAPQGQPQHF.

The J gene is TRBJ2-6, the V gene TRBV2; TRBD1 matches 7 bases. The CDR3 sequence is 16 residues long. The germline CDR1 and CDR2 sequences are SNHLY and FYNNEI. The trim removed 8 bases at V and 0 bases at J, leaving 7 bases unmatched. The CDR3 reads CASFRGQLSGANVLTF. In DNA, the CDR3 is TGTGCCAGCTTTAGGGGGCAACTCTCTGGGGCCAACGTCCTGACTTTC.

Turning to this clone: The same CDR3 is also encoded by other DNA sequences in this sample. This chain links TRBV5-1 with TRBJ2-7, with D unclear. The CDR3 extends over 12 amino acids. Trimming stripped 4 bases from V and 2 bases from J, with 7 bases between. Germline CDR1 SGHRS, CDR2 YFSETQ. DNA of the CDR3: TGCGCCAGCAGCGACGGCCCCTACGAGCAGTACTTC. Amino acids: CASSDGPYEQYF.